The rows below give T cell receptor beta chains drawn from one sample of a study of control samples from healthy donors and cancer patients. Sequenced by immunoSEQ multiplex PCR; TCRdb stores in-frame clones only, minus some. The profile shows more than 95,000 clones, approximately 93% of them singletons. Sample: blood. The source of these receptors is a man younger than 35 in good health. CDR3s include the opening cysteine and the closing phenylalanine or tryptophan. A D gene is named only where the DNA matches it firmly. Where a row states a size, it is once, few, many or the class of an expanded clone; other rows omit it.

CDR3 protein: CASSLVVGLNTEAFF; CDR3 DNA: TGTGCCAGCAGCTTAGTAGTGGGGCTGAACACTGAAGCTTTCTTT; CDR3 length: 15; D gene: .; V gene: TRBV7-9; clone size: .; J gene: TRBJ1-1
CDR3 protein: CASSLPVTEAFF; CDR3 DNA: TGTGCCAGCAGCTTACCGGTGACTGAAGCTTTCTTT; CDR3 length: 12; D gene: .; V gene: TRBV7-9; clone size: .; J gene: TRBJ1-1
CDR3 protein: CASSQDVLGQIKNIQYF; CDR3 DNA: TGTGCCAGCAGCCAAGATGTTTTGGGACAGATAAAAAACATTCAGTACTTC; CDR3 length: 17; D gene: TRBD1; V gene: TRBV4-2; clone size: .; J gene: TRBJ2-4
CDR3 protein: CASSPGNSYGYTF; CDR3 DNA: TGTGCCAGCTCACCGGGGAACAGCTATGGCTACACCTTC; CDR3 length: 13; D gene: .; V gene: TRBV18; clone size: once; J gene: TRBJ1-2
CDR3 protein: CASRPGQGDSRYGYTF; CDR3 DNA: TGTGCCAGCAGGCCGGGACAGGGGGATTCTCGGTATGGCTACACCTTC; CDR3 length: 16; D gene: TRBD1; V gene: TRBV2; clone size: .; J gene: TRBJ1-2
CDR3 protein: CASSPRTVTGELFF; CDR3 DNA: TGTGCCAGCTCACCTCGGACGGTCACCGGGGAGCTGTTTTTT; CDR3 length: 14; D gene: .; V gene: TRBV18; clone size: .; J gene: TRBJ2-2
CDR3 protein: CASIGQVGGYTF; CDR3 DNA: TGTGCCAGCATCGGGCAGGTCGGCGGCTACACCTTC; CDR3 length: 12; D gene: .; V gene: TRBV2; clone size: .; J gene: TRBJ1-2
CDR3 protein: CASSAWDRQNYGYTF; CDR3 DNA: TGTGCCAGCAGTGCCTGGGACAGGCAGAACTATGGCTACACCTTC; CDR3 length: 15; D gene: TRBD1; V gene: TRBV2; clone size: once; J gene: TRBJ1-2
CDR3 protein: CASSLSLRGSSQFSMNTEAFF; CDR3 DNA: TGTGCCAGCAGCTTAAGTCTCCGGGGGAGTTCTCAGTTCAGCATGAACACTGAAGCTTTCTTT; CDR3 length: 21; D gene: .; V gene: TRBV7-6; clone size: .; J gene: TRBJ1-1
CDR3 protein: CASEKWGSGISSYEQYF; CDR3 DNA: TGTGCCAGTGAGAAGTGGGGTAGCGGGATAAGCTCCTACGAGCAGTACTTC; CDR3 length: 17; D gene: TRBD2; V gene: TRBV7-9; clone size: few; J gene: TRBJ2-7
CDR3 protein: CASSDAGVAFF; CDR3 DNA: TGTGCCAGCAGTGACGCTGGGGTGGCTTTCTTT; CDR3 length: 11; D gene: .; V gene: TRBV2; clone size: .; J gene: TRBJ1-1
CDR3 protein: CASSLGPRQSYSNQPQHF; CDR3 DNA: TGTGCCAGCAGCTTGGGCCCTCGACAGAGCTATAGCAATCAGCCCCAGCATTTT; CDR3 length: 18; D gene: .; V gene: TRBV7-8; clone size: .; J gene: TRBJ1-5
CDR3 protein: CASIPPGRGELFF; CDR3 DNA: TGTGCCAGCATTCCACCGGGCCGCGGGGAGCTGTTTTTT; CDR3 length: 13; D gene: .; V gene: TRBV7-9; clone size: .; J gene: TRBJ2-2
CDR3 protein: CASSEGQGRETQYF; CDR3 DNA: TGTGCCAGCAGCGAGGGACAGGGCCGGGAGACCCAGTACTTC; CDR3 length: 14; D gene: TRBD1; V gene: TRBV5-4; clone size: .; J gene: TRBJ2-5
CDR3 protein: CASSAWDSRANSPLHF; CDR3 DNA: TGTGCCAGCAGCGCCTGGGACAGCCGGGCTAATTCACCCCTCCACTTT; CDR3 length: 16; D gene: TRBD1; V gene: TRBV9; clone size: .; J gene: TRBJ1-6
CDR3 protein: CASSRPPAGADGELFF; CDR3 DNA: TGTGCCAGCAGCCGCCCCCCAGCGGGAGCTGACGGGGAGCTGTTTTTT; CDR3 length: 16; D gene: TRBD2; V gene: TRBV7-9; clone size: .; J gene: TRBJ2-2
CDR3 protein: CASRPGQGATTDTQYF; CDR3 DNA: TGCGCCAGCAGACCAGGACAGGGGGCGACCACGGATACGCAGTATTTT; CDR3 length: 16; D gene: TRBD1; V gene: TRBV5-1; clone size: .; J gene: TRBJ2-3
CDR3 protein: CASSFYQGKQYNEQFF; CDR3 DNA: TGTGCCAGCAGTTTCTATCAGGGTAAACAATACAATGAGCAGTTCTTC; CDR3 length: 16; D gene: .; V gene: TRBV27; clone size: .; J gene: TRBJ2-1
CDR3 protein: CASIGTNTEAFF; CDR3 DNA: TGTGCCAGCATTGGCACAAACACTGAAGCTTTCTTT; CDR3 length: 12; D gene: .; V gene: TRBV2; clone size: .; J gene: TRBJ1-1
CDR3 protein: CASSLGASEDTGELFF; CDR3 DNA: TGTGCCAGCAGCTTGGGGGCTAGCGAGGACACCGGGGAGCTGTTTTTT; CDR3 length: 16; D gene: .; V gene: TRBV5-6; clone size: .; J gene: TRBJ2-2
CDR3 protein: CASSLPGGEQYF; CDR3 DNA: TGTGCCAGCAGCTTACCGGGTGGCGAGCAGTACTTC; CDR3 length: 12; D gene: .; V gene: TRBV7-9; clone size: .; J gene: TRBJ2-7
CDR3 protein: CASSLGSLRKLTAYTEAFF; CDR3 DNA: TGTGCCAGCAGCTTGGGCTCCTTAAGGAAACTAACGGCGTACACTGAAGCTTTCTTT; CDR3 length: 19; D gene: .; V gene: TRBV5-6; clone size: few; J gene: TRBJ1-1
CDR3 protein: CASSEGLAGYETQYF; CDR3 DNA: TGTGCCAGCAGTGAGGGACTAGCGGGATATGAGACCCAGTACTTC; CDR3 length: 15; D gene: TRBD2; V gene: TRBV2; clone size: .; J gene: TRBJ2-5
CDR3 protein: CASSLHTTMRETQYF; CDR3 DNA: TGTGCCAGCAGCTTACACACTACCATGAGGGAGACCCAGTACTTC; CDR3 length: 15; D gene: .; V gene: TRBV11-1; clone size: .; J gene: TRBJ2-5
CDR3 protein: CASSYTGFRTHNEQFF; CDR3 DNA: TGTGCCAGCAGTTACACGGGGTTTCGCACACACAATGAGCAGTTCTTC; CDR3 length: 16; D gene: .; V gene: TRBV6-2/TRBV6-3; clone size: .; J gene: TRBJ2-1
CDR3 protein: CASSLSGWNEQFF; CDR3 DNA: TGTGCCAGCAGTTTATCCGGCTGGAATGAGCAGTTCTTC; CDR3 length: 13; D gene: .; V gene: TRBV27; clone size: .; J gene: TRBJ2-1
CDR3 protein: CASRTGRVSGELFF; CDR3 DNA: TGTGCCAGCAGGACAGGCCGAGTTTCCGGGGAGCTGTTTTTT; CDR3 length: 14; D gene: .; V gene: TRBV2; clone size: .; J gene: TRBJ2-2
CDR3 protein: CASSYDGTQETQYF; CDR3 DNA: TGTGCCAGCAGTTACGACGGGACCCAAGAGACCCAGTACTTC; CDR3 length: 14; D gene: .; V gene: TRBV6-5; clone size: .; J gene: TRBJ2-5
CDR3 protein: CASSSVQYEQYF; CDR3 DNA: TGTGCCAGCAGTTCCGTCCAGTACGAGCAGTACTTC; CDR3 length: 12; D gene: .; V gene: TRBV12-3/TRBV12-4; clone size: .; J gene: TRBJ2-7
CDR3 protein: CASTKRPRGNQLPYEQYF; CDR3 DNA: TGTGCCAGTACTAAGAGACCTAGGGGGAATCAATTACCCTACGAGCAGTACTTC; CDR3 length: 18; D gene: .; V gene: TRBV19; clone size: once; J gene: TRBJ2-7
CDR3 protein: CASRGSGTHEQYF; CDR3 DNA: TGTGCCAGCAGGGGTAGCGGGACTCACGAGCAGTACTTC; CDR3 length: 13; D gene: TRBD2; V gene: TRBV12-3/TRBV12-4; clone size: .; J gene: TRBJ2-7
CDR3 protein: CASSDSKGGADTQYF; CDR3 DNA: TGTGCCAGCAGTGACTCGAAAGGAGGAGCAGATACGCAGTATTTT; CDR3 length: 15; D gene: .; V gene: TRBV6-4; clone size: .; J gene: TRBJ2-3
CDR3 protein: CATSGAAGQAHTDTQYF; CDR3 DNA: TGTGCCACCAGTGGTGCGGCGGGCCAGGCCCACACAGATACGCAGTATTTT; CDR3 length: 17; D gene: .; V gene: TRBV24-1; clone size: .; J gene: TRBJ2-3
CDR3 protein: CASREGAGDFQHF; CDR3 DNA: TGTGCCAGCAGGGAGGGGGCAGGCGATTTCCAGCATTTT; CDR3 length: 13; D gene: TRBD1; V gene: TRBV6-6; clone size: .; J gene: TRBJ1-5
CDR3 protein: CASSLEPEGHLNYGYTF; CDR3 DNA: TGCGCCAGCAGCCTTGAACCCGAGGGGCACTTAAACTATGGCTACACCTTC; CDR3 length: 17; D gene: .; V gene: TRBV4-3; clone size: .; J gene: TRBJ1-2
CDR3 protein: CASSFMEGNQPQHF; CDR3 DNA: TGTGCCAGTAGTTTTATGGAGGGCAATCAGCCCCAGCATTTT; CDR3 length: 14; D gene: .; V gene: TRBV19; clone size: .; J gene: TRBJ1-5
CDR3 protein: CASSQAGGRTDTQYF; CDR3 DNA: TGTGCCAGCAGCCAAGCGGGAGGGAGGACAGATACGCAGTATTTT; CDR3 length: 15; D gene: TRBD2; V gene: TRBV4-2; clone size: .; J gene: TRBJ2-3